This entry concerns a single T cell receptor (beta chain). The sample originates from a study of blood T cell repertoires in COVID-19. Background on the study: Donors in the United States, Italy and Spain gave samples during acute or convalescent COVID-19. PBMCs, B-cell-depleted T cells, or T cells provided the cDNA or gDNA that made up the material.

Under the authors' procedure: Estimated nucleated cell counts came from reference gene primer amplification. TCRdb keeps only in-frame clones here, not all; method: immunoSEQ multiplex PCR. The D gene and trimming were derived from the DNA, and the V and J assignments and clone size from that table. The sample yields some 140,000 clones, about 70% seen once. The sequencing input was peripheral blood. The source is a man older than 75 with acute or convalescent COVID-19.

This chain's CDR3 is CASSLLQGGGQPQHF. CDR3 nucleotides: TGTGCCAGCAGCCTATTGCAGGGAGGCGGCCAGCCCCAGCATTTT. V is TRBV7-2 and J is TRBJ1-5, with D perhaps TRBD1 (5 bases). The germline V gene has CDR1 SGHTA and CDR2 FQGNSA. The CDR3 covers 15 residues. Trimming cost V 5 bases and J 7 bases, with 18 bases left between them.